This T cell receptor beta chain derives from a study of blood T cells in healthy people across ages. V shed 6 bases, J shed 2 bases, and the junction held 8 bases outside the gene matches. The CDR3 is 15 amino acids. CDR1 DFQATT and CDR2 SNEGSKA come from the germline V gene (reference sequence). Extraction of total RNA produced a minimum of 6 micrograms from each sample. Broader study findings: Unsorted PBMC input precluded a conclusive naive versus antigen-experienced comparison.

This clonotype was detected only a few times. The antigen is undetermined. Sample-barcoded 5' priming and a J-beta primer mix drove a second PCR of roughly 6 to 12 cycles. Each cDNA molecule was tagged by a template-switch adaptor that had 12 random nucleotides. TCRdb re-derived calls from the 5' RACE reads in MiXCR, one entry per CDR3 protein. Here the sample spans about 1.1 million distinct CDR3 sequences, 35% to 45% being singletons. The rearrangement joins TRBV20-1 to TRBJ1-5, with TRBD1 matching 9 bases. This sequence originates from a young man in good health. The sequenced sample consisted of blood. CDR3 nucleotides: TGCAGTGCAAACAGGGGGCGCGCGGGCAATCAGCCCCAGCATTTT. Residues: CSANRGRAGNQPQHF.